This entry describes one TCR beta chain. This entry belongs to a study of blood T cell repertoires in COVID-19. Assay used: immunoSEQ multiplex PCR; TCRdb lists only in-frame clones, some missing. The sample lists 95,000 to 150,000 clones, about 82% seen once, with under 20% in the top ten. The V end was cut by 3 bases, the J end by 2 bases, with 16 bases between. The CDR3 consists of 16 residues. Germline V gene lookup returns CDR1 SGHDN and CDR2 FVKESK. The rearrangement joins TRBV14 to TRBJ2-5; tentative D call: TRBD2 (6 bases). Specimen: peripheral blood. The sequence came from a man aged 55 to 69 with active or convalescent COVID-19. The CDR3 loop is CASSQFTGLIQETQYF. For the CDR3, the DNA is TGTGCCAGCAGCCAGTTCACGGGACTTATACAAGAGACCCAGTACTTC.